This entry features one T cell receptor (beta chain) sequence. Libraries were prepared by immunoSEQ multiplex PCR; TCRdb keeps only in-frame clonotypes and omits some of them. This table holds roughly 120,000 clones, roughly 91% found once. The source of the sample is a study of control samples from healthy donors and cancer patients. The V and J ends lost 5 bases and 9 bases respectively, with 14 bases between them. This CDR3 contains 13 residues. In germline, CDR1 is KGHSH, CDR2 LQKENI. This chain uses TRBV18 with TRBJ2-1; D not certain. The clonotype originates from a woman between 65 and 79 years old in good health. Input material: blood. The DNA of the CDR3 is TGTGCCAGCTCATTCGGACGGGTGGGTGAGCAGTTCTTC. This encodes CASSFGRVGEQFF.